The 26 T cell receptor beta chains reported below all come from one sample, sequenced in a study of blood T cell repertoires in COVID-19. Generated by immunoSEQ multiplex PCR, the TCRdb table keeps only in-frame clones and is missing some. The sample lists fewer than 350,000 clones, 89% occurring once. Sequenced material: PBMCs or T cells enriched from blood (not recorded which). The source of these receptors is a woman between 40 and 55 years old who had recovered from COVID-19.

CDR3 coding DNA: TGTGCCAGCAGCCGAATAGCGGGGGTGAACACCGGGGAGCTGTTTTTT. Its protein is CASSRIAGVNTGELFF. The chain couples TRBV3-1 (or the pseudogene TRBV3-2) to TRBJ2-2; 9 bases are shared with TRBD2. The CDR3 spans 16 residues. Germline CDR1 reads LGHDT; CDR2 reads YNNKEL (reference sequence). Germline trimming cut 4 bases from V and 1 base from J; bases unmatched to any gene: 4.

The V call is TRBV29-1, the J call TRBJ1-6; D might be TRBD1 (5 bases). CDR1 SQVTM and CDR2 ANQGSEA come from the germline V gene. The ends were cut back, 6 bases at V and 6 bases at J, with 15 bases in the middle. The CDR3 extends over 14 amino acids. CDR3 residues: CSVAVGTSNSPLHF. Here the CDR3 DNA reads TGCAGCGTCGCCGTGGGGACTAGTAATTCACCCCTCCACTTT.

The genes are TRBV20-1 and TRBJ2-7; D not resolved. V gave up 7 bases and J gave up 6 bases, with 13 bases separating them. Looked up from germline, CDR1 is DFQATT and CDR2 is SNEGSKA (reference sequence). CDR3 size: 11 residues. The CDR3 sequence is CSVRDTPEQYF. CDR3 DNA sequence: TGCAGTGTCAGAGATACTCCCGAGCAGTACTTC.

This chain links TRBV11-2 with TRBJ2-3; the D gene is possibly TRBD2 (6 bases). The CDR3 has 15 amino acids. The V and J ends lost 1 base and 4 bases respectively, with 12 bases between them. Germline lookup yields CDR1 SGHAT and CDR2 FQNNGV. Here the CDR3 DNA reads TGTGCCAGCAGCTTAGGTGGGGGGAAGGCAGATACGCAGTATTTT. Amino acids: CASSLGGGKADTQYF.

The chain uses TRBV7-3 and TRBJ2-7; a possible D gene is TRBD2 (5 bases). Trimming removed 2 bases from V and 5 bases from J, with 10 bases in between. The CDR3 runs 13 residues. In germline, CDR1 is SGHTA, CDR2 FQGTGA. The CDR3 nucleotides are TGTGCCAGCAGCTTATCGGCTAGCAACGAGCAGTACTTC. This gives the protein CASSLSASNEQYF.

The rearrangement links TRBV15 to TRBJ1-5; D unresolved. Trimming left V 0 bases short and J 4 bases short, with 10 bases between. Germline CDR1 reads LNHNV; CDR2 reads YYDKDF (reference sequence). The CDR3 has 15 residues. The CDR3 DNA follows: TGTGCCACCAGCAGAGAACTGGGAGAGAATCAGCCCCAGCATTTT. It translates to CATSRELGENQPQHF.

The chain is built from TRBV7-9 and TRBJ2-7; tentative D call: TRBD2 (5 bases). The CDR3 runs to 15 residues. Germline V CDR1 and CDR2: SEHNR, FQNEAQ (reference sequence). Trimming shortened V by 6 bases and J by 5 bases, and 20 bases separated the two germline ends. CDR3: CASRFSGSPTNEQYF. The CDR3, as DNA: TGTGCCAGCAGATTCTCGGGATCTCCCACGAACGAGCAGTACTTC.

The chain recombines TRBV7-2 with TRBJ1-5; 8 bases line up with TRBD1. The CDR3 totals 14 residues. The V segment lost 6 bases and the J segment 7 bases; nucleotides outside the gene matches: 8. From germline, CDR1 is SGHTA and CDR2 FQGNSA. The CDR3 loop is CASSPGGPGQPQHF. CDR3 nucleotides: TGTGCCAGCAGTCCAGGGGGCCCCGGGCAGCCCCAGCATTTT.

This chain links TRBV15 with TRBJ2-7, with a tentative D call TRBD2 (5 bases). The V end was cut by 0 bases, the J end by 2 bases, with 11 bases between. This CDR3 comprises 15 residues. Germline loops: CDR1 LNHNV, CDR2 YYDKDF (reference sequence). The CDR3 region has the DNA TGTGCCACCAGCAGAGATCGAGGACTTACCTACGAGCAGTACTTC. Translation: CATSRDRGLTYEQYF.

This clone was recorded only once. J is TRBJ2-7 and V is TRBV29-1, with no clear D. The germline gives CDR1 SQVTM, CDR2 ANQGSEA. This CDR3 is 13 amino acids long. V was clipped by 7 bases and J by 3 bases, with 16 bases between them. The CDR3 DNA follows: TGCAGCGCCGTTGGTCGTGGCATCTACGAGCAGTACTTC. Encoded protein: CSAVGRGIYEQYF.

Only one count was recorded for this clone. The rearrangement joins TRBV21-1 to TRBJ2-3; the tabulated D call, TRBD2, remains unverified against the DNA. TRBV21-1 constitutes a pseudogene. The CDR3 is 13 amino acids. Here the CDR3 reads CASSKGEGDTQYF. For the CDR3, the DNA is TGTGCCAGCAGCAAAGGTGAGGGAGATACGCAGTATTTT.

This clone has a single count. The chain carries TRBV28 and TRBJ2-3, with D unresolved. V was cut by 2 bases and J by 1 base, with 4 bases left in between. CDR3 length: 13 amino acids. Germline loops: CDR1 MDHEN, CDR2 SYDVKM. CDR3 residues: CASSLVGTDTQYF. The CDR3 DNA sequence: TGTGCCAGCAGTTTAGTAGGCACAGATACGCAGTATTTT.

The rearrangement joins TRBV6-1 to TRBJ1-5; D not resolved. Germline V gives CDR1 MNHNS, CDR2 SASEGT. Trimming removed 3 bases at V and 3 bases at J, with 12 bases between. The CDR3 consists of 15 residues. The CDR3 DNA follows: TGTGCCAGCAGTGACAGCGGACCTTCCAATCAGCCCCAGCATTTT. As protein: CASSDSGPSNQPQHF.

The chain couples TRBV7-2 to TRBJ1-3, with 7 nucleotides matching TRBD1. The CDR3 consists of 15 residues. Germline-derived CDR1 and CDR2 are SGHTA and FQGNSA. Trimming took 5 bases from V and 4 from J; bases not matched to a gene: 8. In nucleotides, the CDR3 is TGTGCCAGCAGCCAACAGACAGGGACAGGAAACACCATATATTTT. It codes for CASSQQTGTGNTIYF.

The V gene is TRBV30, the J gene TRBJ2-1, with 9 positions matching TRBD2. V gave up 0 bases and J gave up 6 bases; unmatched junction bases: 6. The CDR3 spans 15 residues. Germline V gene lookup returns CDR1 GTSNPN and CDR2 SVGIG (reference sequence). The CDR3 spells CAWSVLSSGINEQFF. CDR3 nucleotides: TGTGCCTGGAGTGTACTATCTAGCGGGATCAATGAGCAGTTCTTC.

The chain carries TRBV6-2 or TRBV6-3 and TRBJ1-2; possible D gene TRBD1, 5 bases. V was trimmed by 6 bases and J by 7 bases, leaving 12 bases between them. This CDR3 is 12 amino acids long. The germline CDR1 and CDR2 sequences are MNHEY and SVGEGT. CDR3 loop: CASSPGGIGYTF. The CDR3 bases are TGTGCCAGCAGCCCGGGGGGGATTGGCTACACCTTC.

CDR3 sequence: CAISDVGERVEQYF. The CDR3, as DNA: TGTGCCATCAGTGACGTGGGAGAACGGGTCGAGCAGTACTTC. The rearrangement joins TRBV10-3 to TRBJ2-7; D might be TRBD2 (5 bases). V was clipped by 3 bases and J by 6 bases, with 15 bases between them. From germline, CDR1 is ENHRY and CDR2 SYGVKD. The CDR3 extends over 14 amino acids.

This chain uses TRBV24-1 with TRBJ1-1, with TRBD1 as a possible D gene (5 bases). The V and J ends lost 9 bases and 6 bases respectively, with 16 bases between them. Germline CDR1 KGHDR, CDR2 SFDVKD. This CDR3 spans 13 amino acids. The chain's CDR3 is CATPNPQGSEAFF. In DNA form, the CDR3 reads TGTGCCACCCCGAATCCTCAGGGCTCTGAAGCTTTCTTT.

This clone was observed a single time. The chain is built from TRBV19 and TRBJ1-2; 8 bases are a match to TRBD1. Trimming cost V 5 bases and J 5 bases; bases outside gene matches: 7. The germline gives CDR1 LNHDA, CDR2 SQIVND (reference sequence). This CDR3 spans 14 amino acids. DNA of the CDR3: TGTGCCAGTAGTCTCGCGGACAGGGAGTATGGCTACACCTTC. Amino acids: CASSLADREYGYTF. Combining the CDR3 with reference TRBV19 and TRBJ1-2 gives the whole variable domain DGGITQSPKYLFRKEGQNVTLSCEQNLNHDAMYWYRQDPGQGLRLIYYSQIVNDFQKGDIAEGYSVSREKKESFPLTVTSAQKNPTAFYLCASSLADREYGYTFGSGTRLTVV.

The chain has TRBV5-1 and TRBJ2-3, with 7 positions matching TRBD1. CDR3 length: 15 residues. Germline V gives CDR1 SGHRS, CDR2 YFSETQ. The trim removed 2 bases at V and 0 bases at J, leaving 3 bases unmatched. The CDR3 loop is CASSFGTASTDTQYF. The DNA of the CDR3 is TGCGCCAGCAGCTTCGGGACAGCCAGCACAGATACGCAGTATTTT.

The gene calls are TRBV11-2 and TRBJ2-1; D might be TRBD1 (6 bases). V gave up 0 bases and J gave up 14 bases, with 8 bases separating them. CDR1 and CDR2 from the germline V gene are SGHAT and FQNNGV. The CDR3 length is 11 residues. The CDR3 protein is CASSLEQGKFF. As DNA, the CDR3 is TGTGCCAGCAGCTTAGAGCAGGGGAAGTTCTTC.

The V call is TRBV11-2, the J call TRBJ2-7; 7 nucleotides line up with TRBD1. CDR1 and CDR2 from the germline V gene are SGHAT and FQNNGV. V lost 5 bases, J lost 2 bases, and 6 bases stayed unmatched. The CDR3 loop spans 14 amino acids. The CDR3 region is CASSLTTGTYEQYF. In DNA, the CDR3 is TGTGCCAGCAGCCTTACGACAGGGACCTACGAGCAGTACTTC.

This sequence joins TRBV27 and TRBJ2-7; a weak D match, TRBD1 (5 bases). Germline-derived CDR1 and CDR2 are MNHEY and SMNVEV (reference sequence). The CDR3 length is 14 residues. V lost 3 bases to trimming and J lost 0 bases, with 9 bases between them. CDR3 in amino acids: CASSLAGLSYEQYF. CDR3 DNA sequence: TGTGCCAGCAGTTTGGCAGGGCTCTCCTACGAGCAGTACTTC.

V usage is TRBV11-3 and J usage is TRBJ1-1, with 8 nucleotides matching TRBD1. From germline, CDR1 is SGHNT and CDR2 YENEEA. There are 15 residues in the CDR3. Trimming removed 5 bases from V and 3 bases from J; junction bases left unmatched: 8. This CDR3 reads CASSRRTGLDTEAFF. CDR3 DNA: TGTGCCAGCAGCCGCCGGACAGGGCTAGACACTGAAGCTTTCTTT. Full variable domain (missing parts from reference TRBV11-3 and TRBJ1-1): EAGVVQSPRYKIIEKKQPVAFWCNPISGHNTLYWYLQNLGQGPELLIRYENEEAVDDSQLPKDRFSAERLKGVDSTLKIQPAELGDSAVYLCASSRRTGLDTEAFFGQGTRLTVV.

V usage is TRBV5-1 and J usage is TRBJ2-2; 9 bases fit TRBD1. Per the germline V gene, CDR1 is SGHRS and CDR2 is YFSETQ. Germline trimming cut 9 bases from V and 2 bases from J; bases unmatched to any gene: 5. This CDR3 comprises 14 residues. The CDR3: CATKQGANTGELFF. DNA of the CDR3: TGCGCCACCAAACAGGGGGCTAACACCGGGGAGCTGTTTTTT.

Details on this clone: This sample also contains other DNA sequences that code for the same CDR3. This chain links TRBV7-2 with TRBJ1-3; D ambiguous. The ends were cut back, 2 bases at V and 2 bases at J, with 7 bases in the middle. This CDR3 spans 14 amino acids. CDR1 is SGHTA, CDR2 FQGNSA, per germline. The CDR3 region has the DNA TGTGCCAGCAGCTTAAGGGAGGCTGGAAACACCATATATTTT. Translation gives CASSLREAGNTIYF.